These 7 T cell receptor beta chains share one sample of origin, sequenced in a study of cytomegalovirus exposure and HLA in healthy donors. Use of 60 Vbeta and 13 Jbeta primers characterized the PCR. Assay: immunoSEQ multiplex PCR; the TCRdb copy retains only in-frame clones and omits some. The repertoire holds 150,000 to 200,000 clones, with roughly 77% as singletons. The sample comprised PBMCs. The receptors were gathered from a man between 18 and 35 years old in good health and CMV-seropositive.

This chain connects TRBV28 to TRBJ1-5; tentative D call: TRBD1 (6 bases). Germline lookup yields CDR1 MDHEN and CDR2 SYDVKM. The CDR3 extends over 14 amino acids. The V end lost 6 bases, the J end lost 4 bases, and 13 bases lay between the germline ends. For the CDR3, the DNA is TGTGCCAGCAGGAGGGCAGGGGCAAATCAGCCCCAGCATTTT. Translating gives CASRRAGANQPQHF.

The rearrangement links TRBV6-5 to TRBJ2-3; 10 bases are a match to TRBD2. CDR1 MNHEY and CDR2 SVGAGI come from the germline V gene. J was trimmed by 3 bases and V by 5 bases; bases with no gene match: 5. The length of the CDR3 is 15 residues. The DNA for the CDR3 is TGTGCCAGCAGTCCCGAAGCGGGAGGGACAGATACGCAGTATTTT. It specifies CASSPEAGGTDTQYF.

This sequence joins TRBV11-1 and TRBJ1-2; D ambiguous. Trimming left V 5 bases short and J 2 bases short, with 15 bases between. There are 15 residues in the CDR3. CDR1 and CDR2 from the germline V gene are SGHAT and FQDESV (reference sequence). CDR3 amino acids: CASSPHAGGNYGYTF. In DNA, the CDR3 is TGTGCCAGCAGCCCCCATGCGGGTGGCAACTATGGCTACACCTTC.

The rearrangement uses TRBV7-6 and TRBJ2-4; maybe TRBD1 (5 bases). V lost 5 bases to trimming and J lost 9 bases, with 14 bases between them. CDR1 and CDR2 from the germline V gene are SGHVS and FNYEAQ. The CDR3 has 13 residues. The CDR3 loop reads CASSVLGEGIQYF. For the CDR3, the DNA is TGTGCCAGCAGCGTGCTAGGGGAAGGCATTCAGTACTTC.

This clone was recorded once. J is TRBJ1-1 and V is TRBV30; 7 bases agree with TRBD1. The CDR3 loop spans 13 amino acids. Germline V gene sequence: CDR1 GTSNPN, CDR2 SVGIG (reference sequence). V was pared by 2 bases and J by 4 bases, with 4 bases of the junction left unmatched. CDR3 loop: CAWSRGRATEAFF. DNA for the CDR3: TGTGCCTGGAGTAGGGGGCGAGCCACTGAAGCTTTCTTT.

The J gene is TRBJ1-1, the V gene TRBV27; no clear D gene. Between the trimmed V and J ends, which lost 4 bases and 3 bases, there was a span of 9 bases. There are 13 residues in the CDR3. Germline lookup yields CDR1 MNHEY and CDR2 SMNVEV (reference sequence). The CDR3 DNA reads TGTGCCAGCAGTTCGACAAGTGACACTGAAGCTTTCTTT. Its translation is CASSSTSDTEAFF.

This chain uses TRBV7-2 with TRBJ1-1; TRBD1 might be the D (5 bases). The V end lost 3 bases, the J end lost 5 bases, and 10 bases lay between the germline ends. The CDR3 loop spans 13 amino acids. CDR1 is SGHTA, CDR2 FQGNSA, per germline. As DNA, the CDR3 is TGTGCCAGCAGCTTGGGGGGAGGTACTGAAGCTTTCTTT. Its protein is CASSLGGGTEAFF.